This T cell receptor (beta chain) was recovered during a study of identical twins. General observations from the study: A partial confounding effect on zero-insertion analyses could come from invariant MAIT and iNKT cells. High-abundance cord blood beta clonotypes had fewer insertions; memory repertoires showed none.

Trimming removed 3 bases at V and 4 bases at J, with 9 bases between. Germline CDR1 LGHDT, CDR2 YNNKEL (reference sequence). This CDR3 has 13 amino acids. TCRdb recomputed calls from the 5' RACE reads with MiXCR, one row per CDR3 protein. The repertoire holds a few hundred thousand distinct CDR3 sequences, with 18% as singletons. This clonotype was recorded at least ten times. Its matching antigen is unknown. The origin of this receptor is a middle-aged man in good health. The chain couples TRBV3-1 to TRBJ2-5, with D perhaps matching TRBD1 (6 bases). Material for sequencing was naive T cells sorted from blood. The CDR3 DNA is TGTGCCAGCAGCCAGGGCAGGGGAGAGACCCAGTACTTC. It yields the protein CASSQGRGETQYF.